These 18 T cell receptor beta chains were sequenced from one sample in a study of shared clonotypes between healthy human individuals. TCRdb's copy holds only in-frame clones and misses some; the assay was immunoSEQ multiplex PCR. The data contain some 1.5 million clones, 98% of them singletons. The sequencing sample was made of naive CD4+ T cells sorted from blood. Subset in this sample: CD45RA+ positively selected. All receptors come from a man aged 25-40 years in good health.

The V and J genes are TRBV5-1 and TRBJ2-5; 11 bases line up with TRBD1. The J segment lost 1 base and the V segment lost 4 bases, leaving 9 bases of the junction unmatched. From germline, CDR1 is SGHRS and CDR2 YFSETQ. CDR3 length: 17 amino acids. CDR3 coding DNA: TGCGCCAGCAGCACGACCGGGACAGGGGGATCCCAAGAGACCCAGTACTTC. It codes for CASSTTGTGGSQETQYF.

The V call is TRBV19, the J call TRBJ2-2, with 7 positions matching TRBD2. This CDR3 has 18 residues. The germline V gene encodes CDR1 LNHDA and CDR2 SQIVND (reference sequence). The J segment lost 3 bases and the V segment lost 6 bases, leaving 16 bases of the junction unmatched. In DNA form, the CDR3 reads TGTGCCAGTAGCCCCAGGGCCGCGGGGGACTATTACACCGGGGAGCTGTTTTTT. Protein product: CASSPRAAGDYYTGELFF. Filled out from reference TRBV19 and TRBJ2-2, the complete variable domain reads DGGITQSPKYLFRKEGQNVTLSCEQNLNHDAMYWYRQDPGQGLRLIYYSQIVNDFQKGDIAEGYSVSREKKESFPLTVTSAQKNPTAFYLCASSPRAAGDYYTGELFFGEGSRLTVL.

The rearrangement uses TRBV19 and TRBJ1-4; D might be TRBD1 (5 bases). The V gene lost 1 base and the J gene lost 4 bases, with 10 bases spanning the gap. The CDR3 extends over 15 amino acids. Germline CDR1 is LNHDA and CDR2 is SQIVND (reference sequence). The CDR3 reads CASSIAPGLNEKLFF. DNA for the CDR3: TGTGCCAGTAGTATAGCCCCAGGGCTTAATGAAAAACTGTTTTTT.

The chain recombines TRBV7-7 with TRBJ2-2; D possibly matches TRBD1 or TRBD2 (7 bases each). V shed 6 bases and J shed 1 base, with 21 bases lying between them. Germline assignment: CDR1 SSHAT and CDR2 FNYEAQ (reference sequence). The CDR3 runs to 18 residues. The CDR3 loop reads CASSPLGGGAMNTGELFF. In DNA, the CDR3 is TGTGCCAGCAGTCCCTTGGGAGGGGGCGCCATGAACACCGGGGAGCTGTTTTTT.

This clone showed up just once. CDR3 residues: CASSFSARTSGFYEQYF. The CDR3 DNA reads TGTGCCAGCAGTTTCTCGGCCCGGACTAGCGGGTTCTACGAGCAGTACTTC. The rearrangement links TRBV5-5 to TRBJ2-7; 11 nucleotides match TRBD2. J gave up 3 bases and V 5 bases, and 13 bases lay outside the gene matches. Per the germline V gene, CDR1 is SGHKS and CDR2 is YYEKEE (reference sequence). The length of the CDR3 is 17 residues.

For this clone: The junction departs from the called germline gene at one end, perhaps through a read error. V is TRBV11-3 and J is TRBJ2-3, with D possibly TRBD1 on 5 matching bases. Germline V gene data show CDR1 as SGHNT and CDR2 as YENEEA. The CDR3 is 17 amino acids. CDR3 protein: CASSLDPKAGFGDTQYF. In DNA, the CDR3 is TGTGCCAGCAGCCTAGATCCGAAGGCAGGGTTCGGGGATACGCAGTATTTT.

The chain recombines TRBV18 with TRBJ2-2; TRBD1 matches at 9 bases. CDR1 is KGHSH and CDR2 is LQKENI in the germline V gene. Trimming removed 1 base from V and 4 bases from J; junction bases left unmatched: 4. This CDR3 is built from 16 residues. The CDR3 reads CASSPQGQGPTGELFF. The CDR3 DNA reads TGTGCCAGCTCACCACAGGGACAGGGTCCCACCGGGGAGCTGTTTTTT.

The chain uses TRBV19 and TRBJ2-4, with TRBD1 matching 8 bases. CDR3 length: 14 residues. The trim removed 6 bases at V and 6 bases at J, leaving 7 bases unmatched. CDR1 LNHDA and CDR2 SQIVND come from the germline V gene (reference sequence). CDR3 amino acids: CASRTQGVGNIQYF. The CDR3 DNA follows: TGTGCCAGTAGAACACAGGGGGTGGGAAACATTCAGTACTTC.

This clone was recorded only once. The chain has TRBV28 and TRBJ1-1; 7 nucleotides match TRBD1. CDR1 is MDHEN and CDR2 is SYDVKM in the germline V gene. The CDR3 spans 15 residues. Germline trimming cut 6 bases from V and 2 bases from J; bases unmatched to any gene: 9. DNA of the CDR3: TGTGCCAGCAGCAACTCCGGGACAGTTAACACTGAAGCTTTCTTT. This sequence encodes CASSNSGTVNTEAFF. Full variable domain (rest looked up from reference TRBV28 and TRBJ1-1): DVKVTQSSRYLVKRTGEKVFLECVQDMDHENMFWYRQDPGLGLRLIYFSYDVKMKEKGDIPEGYSVSREKKERFSLILESASTNQTSMYLCASSNSGTVNTEAFFGQGTRLTVV.

The CDR3 loop is CASGRQGARDTQYF. DNA for the CDR3: TGTGCCAGCGGGAGACAGGGGGCAAGAGATACGCAGTATTTT. V is TRBV6-5 and J is TRBJ2-3; TRBD1 matches 10 bases. Germline V gene sequence: CDR1 MNHEY, CDR2 SVGAGI. The CDR3 consists of 14 residues. Trimming cost V 8 bases and J 5 bases; bases outside gene matches: 7.

This clone appeared once. The rearrangement links TRBV5-4 to TRBJ2-7; tentative D call: TRBD2 (6 bases). There are 15 residues in the CDR3. In germline, CDR1 is SGHNT, CDR2 YYREEE (reference sequence). Deletions cut 0 bases from V and 3 bases from J, with 13 bases between. The CDR3 bases are TGTGCCAGCAGCTTGGCGGGGAGGTGGCACTACGAGCAGTACTTC. Translation: CASSLAGRWHYEQYF.

The sample holds one count of this clone. CDR3 nucleotides: TGTGCCAGCGGGACAGGGGACGAGCAGTACTTC. It specifies CASGTGDEQYF. The rearrangement joins TRBV2 to TRBJ2-7; TRBD1 agrees at 10 bases. V dropped 8 bases and J dropped 5; count of bases not matched to a gene: 0. Germline CDR1 is SNHLY and CDR2 is FYNNEI. This CDR3 has 11 amino acids.

Only one count was recorded for this clone. This chain joins TRBV7-2 and TRBJ1-4, with a tentative D call TRBD1 (5 bases). Per the germline V gene, CDR1 is SGHTA and CDR2 is FQGNSA. This CDR3 is 15 amino acids long. V lost 1 base, J lost 7 bases, and 13 bases lay in between. In DNA form, the CDR3 reads TGTGCCAGCAGCTTAGAGGCGGGGCTACGTGAAAAACTGTTTTTT. It specifies CASSLEAGLREKLFF.

This chain connects TRBV7-8 to TRBJ2-1; D remains unclear. V gave up 1 base and J gave up 9 bases, with 4 bases separating them. This CDR3 spans 11 amino acids. CDR1 SGHVS and CDR2 FQNEAQ come from the germline V gene. CDR3 protein: CASSLEGEQFF. The CDR3 nucleotides are TGTGCCAGCAGCTTAGAAGGTGAGCAGTTCTTC.

V and J are TRBV9 and TRBJ2-1; D could derive from TRBD1 or TRBD2 (5 bases each). Germline V gene data show CDR1 as SGDLS and CDR2 as YYNGEE. The CDR3 runs 14 residues. V was pared by 4 bases and J by 6 bases, with 14 bases between. In DNA, the CDR3 is TGTGCCAGCAGCTCTTTGGGGACCCCCAATGAGCAGTTCTTC. This codes for CASSSLGTPNEQFF.

The chain has TRBV4-3 and TRBJ1-4; D remains unclear. V was pared by 2 bases and J by 5 bases, with 18 bases between. Germline CDR1 reads LGHNA; CDR2 reads YSLEER. This CDR3 contains 17 residues. The CDR3 nucleotides read TGCGCCAGCAGCCAAAAGGACGGCCGGAACACAAATGAAAAACTGTTTTTT. Protein product: CASSQKDGRNTNEKLFF.

This chain links TRBV29-1 with TRBJ2-3; 12 bases are a match to TRBD2. V trimming: 4 bases; J trimming: 2 bases; junction bases outside the gene matches: 10. Germline V lookup: CDR1 SQVTM, CDR2 ANQGSEA. This CDR3 has 17 amino acids. Here the CDR3 reads CSVVGGASGRATDTQYF. DNA of the CDR3: TGCAGCGTTGTTGGTGGGGCTAGCGGGAGGGCCACAGATACGCAGTATTTT.

The gene calls are TRBV5-1 and TRBJ2-7; D may be TRBD2 (5 bases). The CDR3 runs to 15 residues. The germline V gene has CDR1 SGHRS and CDR2 YFSETQ. Trimming pared 0 bases from V and 7 bases from J, leaving 17 bases between. The CDR3 DNA reads TGCGCCAGCAGCTTGGCCCCCGGCGGGCCGGAGGAGCAGTACTTC. It encodes CASSLAPGGPEEQYF.